Presented here are 25 T cell receptor beta chains from one specimen sequenced in a study of beta chain features in type 1 diabetes. Sequencing targeted expressed TCRB transcripts, as all isolated RNA had been reverse transcribed. Method: immunoSEQ multiplex PCR; TCRdb's copy keeps in-frame clones and lacks some. The sample has approximately 300,000 clones, 9.5% to 12% seen once. The source material was naive CD4+ T cells from blood. Receptors were obtained from a woman in her twenties or thirties in good health.

The chain carries TRBV5-4 and TRBJ2-7; 7 nucleotides match TRBD2. V shed 0 bases, J shed 3 bases, and the junction held 6 bases outside the gene matches. This CDR3 comprises 15 residues. Germline values: CDR1 SGHNT, CDR2 YYREEE (reference sequence). CDR3 loop: CASSLGTSEIYEQYF. DNA for the CDR3: TGTGCCAGCAGCTTGGGAACTAGCGAGATCTACGAGCAGTACTTC.

This clone appeared a few times. The CDR3 is CASSPTGGPETQYF. CDR3 DNA: TGCGCCAGCAGCCCGACGGGGGGGCCAGAGACCCAGTACTTC. J is TRBJ2-5 and V is TRBV5-1, with 8 bases fitting TRBD2. This CDR3 has 14 residues. V gave up 4 bases and J gave up 4 bases; unmatched junction bases: 6. Germline CDR1 SGHRS, CDR2 YFSETQ. Full variable domain (remainder filled in from reference TRBV5-1 and TRBJ2-5): KAGVTQTPRYLIKTRGQQVTLSCSPISGHRSVSWYQQTPGQGLQFLFEYFSETQRNKGNFPGRFSGRQFSNSRSEMNVSTLELGDSALYLCASSPTGGPETQYFGPGTRLLVL.

This clone was observed a few times. The J gene is TRBJ1-2, the V gene TRBV27; TRBD1 matches at 8 bases. Trimming at V came to 4 bases and at J to 4 bases, leaving 5 bases not matched to a gene. CDR1 is MNHEY, CDR2 SMNVEV, per germline (reference sequence). The CDR3 has 14 residues. In DNA, the CDR3 is TGTGCCAGCAGTTCGGACAGGGAGGGCTATGGCTACACCTTC. Amino acids: CASSSDREGYGYTF.

About this clone itself: One end of the junction does not line up with germline, which may come from a read error. This chain uses TRBV5-8 with TRBJ1-5; D unresolved. This CDR3 contains 13 residues. Germline V lookup: CDR1 SGHTS, CDR2 YDEGEE. The CDR3 here is CASSLASDQPQHF. The CDR3 region has the DNA TGTGCCAGCAGCTTGGCTAGCGATCAGCCCCAGCATTTT.

The chain couples TRBV6-4 to TRBJ1-2; TRBD1 agrees at 7 bases. The junction had 4 bases not matched to a gene; V was cut back by 10 bases and J by 2 bases. The CDR3 extends over 12 amino acids. Germline CDR1 and CDR2: MRHNA and SNTAGT. The CDR3 is CAMLTGNYGYTF. The CDR3 DNA reads as TGTGCCATGCTGACAGGGAACTATGGCTACACCTTC.

This clone was counted only a few times. The rearrangement uses TRBV11-3 and TRBJ2-1; D is possibly TRBD2 (6 bases). CDR1 is SGHNT, CDR2 YENEEA, per germline. V was pared by 2 bases and J by 0 bases, with 11 bases between. The CDR3 has 16 amino acids. The CDR3 loop is CASSLKDGSSYNEQFF. CDR3 nucleotide sequence: TGTGCCAGCAGCTTAAAAGACGGGAGCTCCTACAATGAGCAGTTCTTC.

The chain links TRBV7-2 to TRBJ2-7; maybe TRBD2 (6 bases). The CDR3 runs 17 residues. Germline-derived CDR1 and CDR2 are SGHTA and FQGNSA. Deletions cut 3 bases from V and 4 bases from J, with 22 bases between. CDR3 nucleotides: TGTGCCAGCAGCTTGGGCGGGGCGAACACGGGCCGATACGAGCAGTACTTC. Its protein is CASSLGGANTGRYEQYF.

The chain has TRBV5-6 and TRBJ2-1; D remains ambiguous. In germline, CDR1 is SGHDT, CDR2 YYEEEE. Deletions cut 6 bases from V and 0 bases from J, with 13 bases between. The CDR3 is 15 residues long. The CDR3 protein is CASIKVPGSYNEQFF. The CDR3 DNA reads as TGTGCCAGCATTAAGGTCCCGGGCTCCTACAATGAGCAGTTCTTC.

This clone was seen only a few times. The chain recombines TRBV28 with TRBJ1-2, with TRBD1 identical over 7 bases. The CDR3 length is 15 residues. V lost 1 base and J lost 6; bases outside the gene matches: 8. Germline V CDR1 and CDR2: MDHEN, SYDVKM. The CDR3 DNA reads TGTGCCAGCAGTTTATCTAGAGGACAGGTACATGGCTACACCTTC. It translates to CASSLSRGQVHGYTF.

This clone appeared a few times. One junction end does not reproduce the germline sequence, and a read error may be involved. The V gene is TRBV5-8, the J gene TRBJ2-7; perhaps TRBD1 as D (5 bases). The CDR3 is 13 residues long. Germline V CDR1 and CDR2: SGHTS, YDEGEE. CDR3: CASSLASVGPSDF. The CDR3, as DNA: TGTGCCAGCAGCTTGGCCTCGGTGGGGCCCTCGGACTTC.

This clone was observed a few times. This chain connects TRBV6-5 to TRBJ2-5; 10 nucleotides line up with TRBD2. The CDR3 has 16 residues. The V gene's germline CDR1 is MNHEY and CDR2 SVGAGI. J lost 5 bases, V lost 2 bases, and 8 bases had no gene match. The CDR3 region has the DNA TGTGCCAGCAGTTACGGAGTAGCGGGAGGTGGTGAGACCCAGTACTTC. It codes for CASSYGVAGGGETQYF.

Comment on this clone: One end of the junction varies from germline; a read error may be responsible. The V call is TRBV6-1, the J call TRBJ2-7; no firm D call. The germline gives CDR1 MNHNS, CDR2 SASEGT. The CDR3 covers 13 residues. CDR3 nucleotide sequence: TGTGCCAGCAGTGCCCTGGGCTCCAACGAGCAGTACTTC. This translates into CASSALGSNEQYF.

This clone was seen only a few times. The V and J genes are TRBV9 and TRBJ1-2; D gene uncertain. V lost 4 bases and J 4 bases, leaving 14 bases between the germline ends. This CDR3 comprises 14 residues. Per germline, CDR1 SGDLS and CDR2 YYNGEE. Here the CDR3 DNA reads TGTGCCAGCAGCCTCCCGGGGATGGGCTATGGCTACACCTTC. Its protein product is CASSLPGMGYGYTF.

A few counts support this clone. The gene calls are TRBV7-2 and TRBJ2-1; 8 bases are shared with TRBD1. The CDR3 has 14 residues. Per the germline V gene, CDR1 is SGHTA and CDR2 is FQGNSA. V gave up 6 bases and J gave up 6 bases; unmatched junction bases: 7. The CDR3 nucleotides are TGTGCCAGCAGTTGGGACAGGAGATTCAATGAGCAGTTCTTC. Translation gives CASSWDRRFNEQFF.

V usage is TRBV29-1 and J usage is TRBJ1-5; 8 bases match TRBD1. J was trimmed by 10 bases and V by 6 bases; bases with no gene match: 8. The germline CDR1 and CDR2 sequences are SQVTM and ANQGSEA. CDR3 size: 12 residues. The CDR3 sequence: CSVAATGGPQHF. The CDR3, as DNA: TGCAGCGTCGCCGCCACAGGGGGACCCCAGCATTTT.

This clone was detected a few times. The chain uses TRBV19 and TRBJ1-1; D not resolved. The V gene lost 7 bases and the J gene lost 3 bases, with 12 bases spanning the gap. CDR3 size: 13 residues. CDR1 and CDR2 from the germline V gene are LNHDA and SQIVND (reference sequence). CDR3 amino acids: CASILLGYTEAFF. DNA for the CDR3: TGTGCCAGTATCCTCCTCGGTTACACTGAAGCTTTCTTT.

The table lists this clone with a few counts. V gene TRBV27 combines with J gene TRBJ2-3; 7 bases line up with TRBD2. V shed 8 bases, J shed 2 bases, and the junction held 4 bases outside the gene matches. CDR1 is MNHEY, CDR2 SMNVEV, per germline (reference sequence). CDR3 length: 13 residues. DNA of the CDR3: TGTGCCAGCGGGGGAGGGGTCACAGATACGCAGTATTTT. It encodes CASGGGVTDTQYF.

This clone was seen more than once but under ten times. The chain joins TRBV6-5 to TRBJ2-1, with 10 positions matching TRBD2. This CDR3 comprises 15 residues. The V segment lost 2 bases and the J segment 8 bases; nucleotides outside the gene matches: 6. Germline CDR1 is MNHEY and CDR2 is SVGAGI. The CDR3 nucleotides are TGTGCCAGCAGTTACGCTAGCGGGAGTGTCGATGAGCAGTTCTTC. This sequence encodes CASSYASGSVDEQFF.

V and J are TRBV9 and TRBJ2-3, with D unresolved. The CDR3 is 14 amino acids. V dropped 2 bases and J dropped 0 bases, with 7 bases sitting between them. Per germline, CDR1 SGDLS and CDR2 YYNGEE. This CDR3 reads CASSVSSSTDTQYF. Here the CDR3 DNA reads TGTGCCAGCAGCGTCAGTTCTAGCACAGATACGCAGTATTTT.

The rearrangement uses TRBV2 and TRBJ1-5; TRBD1 agrees at 7 bases. Germline-derived CDR1 and CDR2 are SNHLY and FYNNEI. V dropped 1 base and J dropped 9; count of bases not matched to a gene: 6. The CDR3 has 14 amino acids. DNA for the CDR3: TGTGCCAGCAGTGAAGGGGCAGGGGGTACGCCCCAGCATTTT. It is translated as CASSEGAGGTPQHF. Full variable domain (rest looked up from reference TRBV2 and TRBJ1-5): EPEVTQTPSHQVTQMGQEVILRCVPISNHLYFYWYRQILGQKVEFLVSFYNNEISEKSEIFDDQFSVERPDGSNFTLKIRSTKLEDSAMYFCASSEGAGGTPQHFGDGTRLSIL.

This clone was counted a few times. V is TRBV19 and J is TRBJ1-5, with 10 bases matching TRBD1. Germline CDR1 and CDR2: LNHDA and SQIVND (reference sequence). After removal of 10 bases from V and 1 base from J, the junction contained 10 bases not matched to a gene. The CDR3 runs 16 residues. The chain's CDR3 is CATTVTGGGSNQPQHF. CDR3 in DNA: TGTGCCACCACTGTGACAGGGGGCGGGAGCAATCAGCCCCAGCATTTT.

This clone was seen a few times. This chain links TRBV11-1 with TRBJ1-1; D is possibly TRBD1 (5 bases). The CDR3 extends over 14 amino acids. V was shortened by 3 bases and J by 1 base, with 9 bases between the two germline ends. CDR1 is SGHAT and CDR2 is FQDESV in the germline V gene (reference sequence). The CDR3 protein is CASSFPGQNTEAFF. The CDR3 nucleotides are TGTGCCAGCAGCTTCCCCGGACAGAACACTGAAGCTTTCTTT.

A few counts support this clone. V and J are TRBV10-3 and TRBJ2-6, with D possibly being TRBD1 (6 bases). The V gene lost 11 bases and the J gene lost 1 base, with 9 bases spanning the gap. The CDR3 covers 13 residues. Germline V gene sequence: CDR1 ENHRY, CDR2 SYGVKD. CDR3 coding DNA: TGTGCCGCACAGGGTTCTGGGGCCAACGTCCTGACTTTC. Its protein is CAAQGSGANVLTF.

The chain is built from TRBV6-5 and TRBJ2-7; TRBD1 is a possible D gene (7 bases). CDR3 length equals 12 residues. Germline values: CDR1 MNHEY, CDR2 SVGAGI. V lost 6 bases, J lost 6 bases, and 12 bases lay in between. The chain's CDR3 is CASSHQGGEQYF. Here the CDR3 DNA reads TGTGCCAGCAGCCACCAGGGGGGCGAGCAGTACTTC.

This clone occurred a few times. The gene calls are TRBV2 and TRBJ2-1; a possible D gene is TRBD2 (6 bases). Germline CDR1 is SNHLY and CDR2 is FYNNEI. Trimming removed 3 bases from V and 15 bases from J, with 15 bases in between. The CDR3 runs to 12 residues. CDR3 protein: CASSDVLAPPFF. The CDR3, as DNA: TGTGCCAGCAGTGACGTACTAGCCCCGCCGTTCTTC.